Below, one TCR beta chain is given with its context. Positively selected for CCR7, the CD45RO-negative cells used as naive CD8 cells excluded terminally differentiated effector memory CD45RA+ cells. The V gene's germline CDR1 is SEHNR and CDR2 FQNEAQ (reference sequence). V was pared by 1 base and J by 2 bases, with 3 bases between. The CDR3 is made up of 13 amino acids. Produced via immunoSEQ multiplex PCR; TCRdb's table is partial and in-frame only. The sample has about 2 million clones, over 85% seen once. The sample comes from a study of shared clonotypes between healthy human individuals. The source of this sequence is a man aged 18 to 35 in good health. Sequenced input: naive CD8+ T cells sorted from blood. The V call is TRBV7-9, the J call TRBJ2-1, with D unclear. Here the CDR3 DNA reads TGTGCCAGCAGCTTAGAGACCTACAATGAGCAGTTCTTC. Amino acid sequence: CASSLETYNEQFF.